This paragraph reports one TCR beta chain. Its cognate antigen is unknown. This entry comes from a study of radiotherapy plus CTLA-4 blockade in lung cancer. Study conclusions and caveats: Alongside interferon-beta, early blood T cell clone dynamics were reportedly the best predictor of response.

Sequenced by immunoSEQ multiplex PCR; TCRdb stores in-frame clones only, minus some. The sample has roughly 120,000 clones; roughly 80% are singletons. The sequence came from a human donor with non-small cell lung cancer that progressed on radiotherapy plus ipilimumab. Some clones in this sample may be carry-over from other donors' samples. Sequences were derived from peripheral blood, sampled from a patient treated with radiotherapy plus ipilimumab.

The DNA for the CDR3 is TGTGCCGGGAACTCGGGGGGACTAGGCGAGCAGTTCTTC. Translation: CAGNSGGLGEQFF. V and J are TRBV9 and TRBJ2-1; 8 nucleotides agree with TRBD2. The germline gives CDR1 SGDLS, CDR2 YYNGEE. V lost 10 bases, J lost 10 bases, and 13 bases stayed unmatched. This CDR3 region has 13 residues.